The present T cell receptor (beta chain) was sequenced within a study of identical twins. Study-wide points: For cord blood, abundant beta clonotypes had fewer insertions, unlike memory repertoires, which showed none.

Trimming took 6 bases from V and 5 from J, leaving 16 bases between them. The germline V gene has CDR1 MNHEY and CDR2 SVGAGI. There are 14 residues in the CDR3. TCRdb reanalysed the 5' RACE reads using MiXCR and keeps one entry per CDR3 protein. The sample has 350,000 to 400,000 distinct CDR3 sequences, approximately 8.7% seen once; the top ten hold 7.5% to 9.5%. A few counts support this clonotype. Its target is unknown. The chain is built from TRBV6-5 and TRBJ1-1; possibly TRBD1 for D (5 bases). Material for sequencing was naive T cells sorted from blood. The sequence was collected from a woman between 45 and 65 years old in good health. The chain's CDR3 is CASRPTGGGTEAFF. The DNA of the CDR3 is TGTGCCAGCAGGCCTACGGGGGGTGGGACTGAAGCTTTCTTT.